These T cell receptor beta chains were read from a single sample in a study of lymphopenia after photon versus proton radiotherapy. Libraries were prepared by immunoSEQ multiplex PCR; TCRdb keeps only in-frame clonotypes and omits some of them. The sample includes roughly 30,000 clones, 65% to 85% seen only once; the top ten take roughly a third. The sample consisted of peripheral blood, taken from a patient treated with photon-based radiotherapy. Source of these receptors: a man aged 50 to 59 with gastric cancer. Both conserved end residues are trimmed from each CDR3. The order of the fields is J gene, V gene, CDR3 protein.

j_call: TRBJ1-5
v_call: TRBV6-1
cdr3_aa: ASSEMGDGNQPQH

j_call: TRBJ2-2
v_call: TRBV5-6
cdr3_aa: ASSPGLPGGELF

j_call: TRBJ1-1
v_call: TRBV11-2
cdr3_aa: ASSLMGFTEAF

j_call: TRBJ2-3
v_call: TRBV10-3
cdr3_aa: AISEGALTDTQY

j_call: TRBJ1-6
v_call: TRBV30
cdr3_aa: AWSSSRTGGSYNSPLH

j_call: TRBJ2-3
v_call: TRBV30
cdr3_aa: AWIEGTSWNSPDTQY

j_call: TRBJ2-2
v_call: TRBV30
cdr3_aa: AWSSGAAGGELF

j_call: TRBJ2-1
v_call: TRBV6-4
cdr3_aa: ASSDGTGSNEQF

j_call: TRBJ2-5
v_call: TRBV25-1
cdr3_aa: ASTVPSPYQETQY

j_call: TRBJ2-3
v_call: TRBV7-2
cdr3_aa: ASSLGGPRTDTQY

j_call: TRBJ1-4
v_call: TRBV9
cdr3_aa: ASSALSGGWEKLF

j_call: TRBJ2-3
v_call: TRBV19
cdr3_aa: ASSWAGVPTQY

j_call: TRBJ1-3
v_call: TRBV6-4
cdr3_aa: ASSETAGNTIY

j_call: TRBJ2-1
v_call: TRBV27
cdr3_aa: ASSFFGENNEQF

j_call: TRBJ1-2
v_call: TRBV5-1
cdr3_aa: ASSSGGGYT

j_call: TRBJ1-1
v_call: TRBV18
cdr3_aa: ASSNRVDTEAF

j_call: TRBJ1-5
v_call: TRBV30
cdr3_aa: AWDTGGGQPQH

j_call: TRBJ2-2
v_call: TRBV11-2
cdr3_aa: ASTPGYTGELF

j_call: TRBJ2-5
v_call: TRBV23-1
cdr3_aa: ASSHPKWDRGRRDQY

j_call: TRBJ2-7
v_call: TRBV7-3
cdr3_aa: ASSLFPGWAYEQY

j_call: TRBJ1-1
v_call: TRBV12-5
cdr3_aa: ASAQGVALTEAF

j_call: TRBJ2-2
v_call: TRBV9
cdr3_aa: ASSPRAGGAGELF

j_call: TRBJ1-1
v_call: TRBV7-3
cdr3_aa: ASSREGTEAF

j_call: TRBJ2-6
v_call: TRBV10-3
cdr3_aa: AISESGGPGANVLT

j_call: TRBJ2-7
v_call: TRBV7-3
cdr3_aa: ASSLLPGTVYEQY

j_call: TRBJ2-5
v_call: TRBV4-3
cdr3_aa: ASSQDGRRGGLGQETQY

j_call: TRBJ2-3
v_call: TRBV6-5
cdr3_aa: ATGTGLSTDTQY

j_call: TRBJ2-6
v_call: TRBV7-8
cdr3_aa: ASSQVTPSGGGANVLT

j_call: TRBJ2-2
v_call: TRBV9
cdr3_aa: ASSVGTGELF

j_call: TRBJ2-3
v_call: TRBV18
cdr3_aa: ASSPPSQADTQY

j_call: TRBJ2-2
v_call: TRBV19
cdr3_aa: ASSIWRDGELF

j_call: TRBJ1-3
v_call: TRBV5-1
cdr3_aa: ASSHTQGNGNTIY

j_call: TRBJ1-1
v_call: TRBV10-1
cdr3_aa: ASRQGMNTEAF

j_call: TRBJ1-2
v_call: TRBV12-5
cdr3_aa: ASAPIGKGYT

j_call: TRBJ2-7
v_call: TRBV27
cdr3_aa: ASSFWGAGSHEQY

j_call: TRBJ1-1
v_call: TRBV19
cdr3_aa: ASSIRGTGGHLEAF

j_call: TRBJ1-2
v_call: TRBV9
cdr3_aa: ASSRRTGYT

j_call: TRBJ2-5
v_call: TRBV5-3
cdr3_aa: ASSLDQETQY

j_call: TRBJ2-2
v_call: TRBV7-2
cdr3_aa: ASSFRTGVNTGELF

j_call: TRBJ2-5
v_call: TRBV5-6
cdr3_aa: ASSLAGTEETQY

j_call: TRBJ2-5
v_call: TRBV7-9
cdr3_aa: ASSMGTGLQETQY

j_call: TRBJ2-5
v_call: TRBV11-2
cdr3_aa: ASSVTGGAETQY

j_call: TRBJ2-3
v_call: TRBV7-8
cdr3_aa: ASRQDRGRTDTQY

j_call: TRBJ2-5
v_call: TRBV7-9
cdr3_aa: ASSLGPTAEETQY

j_call: TRBJ1-1
v_call: TRBV30
cdr3_aa: AGLSRHTEAF

j_call: TRBJ2-5
v_call: TRBV5-1
cdr3_aa: ASSLVGQGTQY

j_call: TRBJ2-6
v_call: TRBV5-1
cdr3_aa: ASSLESGRTGANVLT

j_call: TRBJ1-1
v_call: TRBV6-1
cdr3_aa: ASSEWGPHPTEAF

j_call: TRBJ2-2
v_call: TRBV14
cdr3_aa: ASSPFKIGELF

j_call: TRBJ1-1
v_call: TRBV19
cdr3_aa: ASSPNMNTEAF

j_call: TRBJ2-2
v_call: TRBV5-1
cdr3_aa: ASTNYTTNTGELF

j_call: TRBJ2-7
v_call: TRBV19
cdr3_aa: ASSIRGPRGYEQY

j_call: TRBJ1-3
v_call: TRBV6-1
cdr3_aa: ASSEGVVFSGNTIY

j_call: TRBJ1-5
v_call: TRBV28
cdr3_aa: ASNRGPQPQH

j_call: TRBJ2-5
v_call: TRBV5-1
cdr3_aa: ASSWGLAGGQRGTQY

j_call: TRBJ1-6
v_call: TRBV5-1
cdr3_aa: ASSLVGGASPLH